This TCR beta chain was profiled in a study of T cell responses to AZD1222 COVID-19 vaccine. Study conclusions and caveats: Spike-specific TCRs gained breadth and depth after people received two AZD1222 doses. The study reported that nearly half of spike-specific TCRs target unmutated variant regions. The span of vaccine-associated CD4 TCRs extended across spike, with dominance at 160-218 and 743-854.

Using immunoSEQ multiplex PCR, the repertoire was profiled, and TCRdb retains in-frame clones only, with some absent. This sample has under 150,000 clones, with around 83% found just once. Of note for this clone: Antigen: not known.

This CDR3 has 13 amino acids. Trimming pared 8 bases from V and 1 base from J, leaving 11 bases between. Germline CDR1 is SNHLY and CDR2 is FYNNEI. Sample: peripheral blood, taken on day 0 of MenACWY control vaccination. The chain couples TRBV2 to TRBJ1-1; the D is unclear. The sequence derives from an adult in good health. This CDR3 is CASLGSSNTEAFF. The CDR3 nucleotides are TGTGCCAGCCTCGGGTCTTCGAACACTGAAGCTTTCTTT.